Below, 12 T cell receptor beta chains from the same sample are listed, as sequenced in a study of blood T cell repertoires in COVID-19. Sequencing used immunoSEQ multiplex PCR; TCRdb keeps in-frame clones, though not all of them. The sample yields tens of thousands of clones, over 75% seen once. Sequenced: peripheral blood. These receptors all come from a man between 65 and 85 years old with active or convalescent COVID-19.

This sequence joins TRBV30 and TRBJ1-2; D is unresolved. The CDR3 is 11 residues long. Trimming pared 0 bases from V and 8 bases from J, leaving 7 bases between. The germline V gene has CDR1 GTSNPN and CDR2 SVGIG (reference sequence). The CDR3, as DNA: TGTGCCTGGAGTGTTTTTCGGGGCTACACCTTC. This sequence encodes CAWSVFRGYTF.

V and J are TRBV10-3 and TRBJ1-1; TRBD1 matches 7 bases. The CDR3 loop spans 11 amino acids. V dropped 4 bases and J dropped 8; count of bases not matched to a gene: 1. Germline assignment: CDR1 ENHRY and CDR2 SYGVKD. The DNA for the CDR3 is TGTGCCATCAGTGGACAGGGAGAAGCTTTCTTT. It is translated as CAISGQGEAFF.

The rearrangement uses TRBV9 and TRBJ2-7, with 8 bases that match TRBD1. CDR3 length: 17 residues. CDR1 SGDLS and CDR2 YYNGEE come from the germline V gene. Trimming cost V 0 bases and J 4 bases; bases outside gene matches: 12. Written as DNA, the CDR3 is TGTGCCAGCAGCGTAGACGGTGGGGGGACAGGTGTATACGAGCAGTACTTC. This gives the protein CASSVDGGGTGVYEQYF. Full variable domain (rest looked up from reference TRBV9 and TRBJ2-7): DSGVTQTPKHLITATGQRVTLRCSPRSGDLSVYWYQQSLDQGLQFLIQYYNGEERAKGNILERFSAQQFPDLHSELNLSSLELGDSALYFCASSVDGGGTGVYEQYFGPGTRLTVT.

This clone is a singleton in its sample. The V and J genes are TRBV6-4 and TRBJ2-1; 11 bases fit TRBD1. Trimming cost V 5 bases and J 4 bases; bases outside gene matches: 4. The CDR3 has 15 amino acids. Germline CDR1 and CDR2: MRHNA and SNTAGT. CDR3 protein: CASSRDRGDYNEQFF. CDR3 DNA sequence: TGTGCCAGCAGTCGGGACAGGGGGGATTACAATGAGCAGTTCTTC.

The gene calls are TRBV9 and TRBJ1-5, with no clear D. The CDR3 contains 14 residues. Between the trimmed V and J ends, which lost 0 bases and 7 bases, there was a span of 11 bases. Germline V gives CDR1 SGDLS, CDR2 YYNGEE. The CDR3 nucleotides read TGTGCCAGCAGCGTAGGCCGGGTCGGACAGCCCCAGCATTTT. This sequence encodes CASSVGRVGQPQHF.

This clone was detected only a few times. The chain combines TRBV30 with TRBJ2-5, with 8 bases matching TRBD1. This CDR3 is built from 14 residues. The J segment lost 3 bases and the V segment lost 2 bases, leaving 5 bases of the junction unmatched. Per the germline V gene, CDR1 is GTSNPN and CDR2 is SVGIG (reference sequence). In DNA form, the CDR3 reads TGTGCCTGGAGTAAGGGACAGGCTAAAGAGACCCAGTACTTC. This gives the protein CAWSKGQAKETQYF.

The chain has TRBV19 and TRBJ1-1; D is ambiguous. V dropped 6 bases and J dropped 6 bases, with 17 bases sitting between them. Per the germline V gene, CDR1 is LNHDA and CDR2 is SQIVND (reference sequence). The CDR3 contains 14 residues. Here the CDR3 reads CASSSDAGRAEAFF. Written as DNA, the CDR3 is TGTGCCAGTAGCTCCGACGCCGGGAGGGCTGAAGCTTTCTTT.

V usage is TRBV28 and J usage is TRBJ1-5; 10 bases fit TRBD1. The CDR3 spans 21 residues. CDR1 and CDR2 (germline): MDHEN, SYDVKM. The trim removed 1 base at V and 2 bases at J, leaving 17 bases unmatched. This CDR3 is CASSLFTRQGAYIVGNQPQHF. Here the CDR3 DNA reads TGTGCCAGCAGTTTATTTACCCGACAGGGGGCTTATATTGTAGGCAATCAGCCCCAGCATTTT. The whole variable domain, filled in from reference TRBV28 and TRBJ1-5, reads DVKVTQSSRYLVKRTGEKVFLECVQDMDHENMFWYRQDPGLGLRLIYFSYDVKMKEKGDIPEGYSVSREKKERFSLILESASTNQTSMYLCASSLFTRQGAYIVGNQPQHFGDGTRLSIL.

The chain carries TRBV6-5 and TRBJ2-7; 7 bases match TRBD2. Germline CDR1 and CDR2: MNHEY and SVGAGI. V lost 0 bases and J lost 3; bases outside the gene matches: 5. The CDR3 spans 15 residues. The CDR3 DNA reads TGTGCCAGCAGTTACTCGGCTAGCGGAGGCTACGAGCAGTACTTC. Translating it yields CASSYSASGGYEQYF.

This clone was observed a single time. The V and J genes are TRBV28 and TRBJ1-2; a possible D gene is TRBD1 (6 bases). The germline V gene has CDR1 MDHEN and CDR2 SYDVKM. This CDR3 comprises 14 residues. V was shortened by 3 bases and J by 9 bases, with 17 bases between the two germline ends. Here the CDR3 reads CASSFRGDQGSYTF. The CDR3 DNA follows: TGTGCCAGCAGTTTCAGGGGCGACCAGGGAAGCTACACCTTC.

The chain uses TRBV7-9 and TRBJ1-2; no clear D gene. Germline V lookup: CDR1 SEHNR, CDR2 FQNEAQ (reference sequence). CDR3 size: 14 residues. V shed 5 bases and J shed 1 base, with 11 bases lying between them. CDR3 residues: CASSLVEVNYGYTF. The CDR3 DNA is TGTGCCAGCAGCCTAGTCGAGGTTAACTATGGCTACACCTTC.

V is TRBV4-2 and J is TRBJ2-2; D is unclear. Deletions cut 0 bases from V and 6 bases from J, with 8 bases between. Per the germline V gene, CDR1 is LGHNA and CDR2 is YNFKEQ. This CDR3 spans 14 amino acids. The CDR3 coding sequence is TGTGCCAGCAGCCAAGAGAGGCGTCCCGGGGAGCTGTTTTTT. Its protein is CASSQERRPGELFF.